This T cell receptor (beta chain) comes out of a study of cytomegalovirus exposure and HLA in healthy donors. Study-wide results and limits: Later analysis identified about 18,000 TCR beta sequences associated with HLA alleles, using a false discovery rate threshold of 0.05. TCR beta V- and J-gene trimming, according to a later analysis, was linked to a missense DCLRE1C variant. Data from an earlier analysis indicated that most TCR beta V segments were productive either about 90% or about 30% of the time.

PCR amplification relied on 60 Vbeta primers (plus 13 Jbeta primers). Sequenced by immunoSEQ multiplex PCR; TCRdb stores in-frame clones only, minus some. The sample includes 280,000 or so clones, about 90% of them seen just once. As for this clone: Antigen: not known.

Trimming took 0 bases from V and 0 from J, leaving 15 bases between them. Germline V gives CDR1 GTSNPN, CDR2 SVGIG (reference sequence). The CDR3 is 17 residues long. This chain joins TRBV30 and TRBJ1-5, with D uncertain. Material: PBMCs. The receptor was isolated from a woman under 30 in good health and CMV-seronegative. The CDR3 nucleotides read TGTGCCTGGAGTGTACCGTTGGCAGGTGTTAGCAATCAGCCCCAGCATTTT. As protein: CAWSVPLAGVSNQPQHF. The whole variable domain, filled in from reference TRBV30 and TRBJ1-5, reads SQTIHQWPATLVQPVGSPLSLECTVEGTSNPNLYWYRQAAGRGLQLLFYSVGIGQISSEVPQNLSASRPQDRQFILSSKKLLLSDSGFYLCAWSVPLAGVSNQPQHFGDGTRLSIL.